This record looks at one T cell receptor beta chain sequence and its context. Seattle's enrolled individuals joined amid active infection and were then monitored longitudinally. Germline assignment: CDR1 SGDLS and CDR2 YYNGEE. CDR3 length: 13 amino acids. The ends were cut back, 0 bases at V and 7 bases at J, with 11 bases in the middle. Repertoires were generated with immunoSEQ multiplex PCR, while TCRdb's copy carries only in-frame clones and drops some. The data show roughly 440,000 clones, with 70% to 90% seen just once and 10% to 15% held by the top ten. This sample was included in a study of blood T cell repertoires in COVID-19. For the study at large: Samples taken during acute and convalescent COVID-19 were collected in the United States, Italy and Spain.

The sample taken for sequencing was peripheral blood. This TCR was sampled from a woman aged 45-65 years with COVID-19, enrolled during active disease. The J gene is TRBJ2-7, the V gene TRBV9; unclear D gene. CDR3 sequence: CASSVVGSREQYF. Written as DNA, the CDR3 is TGTGCCAGCAGCGTAGTGGGCTCCCGGGAGCAGTACTTC. The full variable domain, with the rest looked up from reference TRBV9 and TRBJ2-7, is DSGVTQTPKHLITATGQRVTLRCSPRSGDLSVYWYQQSLDQGLQFLIQYYNGEERAKGNILERFSAQQFPDLHSELNLSSLELGDSALYFCASSVVGSREQYFGPGTRLTVT.